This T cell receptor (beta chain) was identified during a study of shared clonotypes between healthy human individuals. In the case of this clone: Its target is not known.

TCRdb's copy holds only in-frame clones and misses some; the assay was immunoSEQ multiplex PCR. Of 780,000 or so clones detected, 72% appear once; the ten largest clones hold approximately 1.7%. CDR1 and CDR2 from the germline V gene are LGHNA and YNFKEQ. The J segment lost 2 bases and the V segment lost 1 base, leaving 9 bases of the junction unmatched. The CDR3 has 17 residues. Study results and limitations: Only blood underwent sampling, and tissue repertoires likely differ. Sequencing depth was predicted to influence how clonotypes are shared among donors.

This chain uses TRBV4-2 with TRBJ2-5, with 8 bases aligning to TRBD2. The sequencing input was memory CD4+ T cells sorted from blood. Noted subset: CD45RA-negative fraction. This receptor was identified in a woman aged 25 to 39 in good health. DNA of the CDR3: TGTGCCAGCAGCCAAGGTCCCCAGCGGGAGCGGCAAGAGACCCAGTACTTC. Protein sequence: CASSQGPQRERQETQYF.